This T cell receptor (beta chain) was observed in a study of Ad26.COV2.S vaccination and SARS-CoV-2 variants. On the study more broadly: Recipients of Ad26.COV2.S got it intramuscularly, once or twice 56 days apart. Overall study findings and caveats: Total T cell responses, in the TCR breadth and depth analyses, may have been underestimated. Spike-specific TCR breadth was greater in vaccine than placebo recipients.

Points on this clone: The antigen remains unidentified.

Documented treatment: around 19 received Ad26.COV2.S at low or high dose, single or two shots; 5 received placebo; per-sample allocation not given. After the first vaccine or placebo injection, samples were drawn on day 63. Cohort 1b enrolled adults aged 18-55 years in Boston. Generated by immunoSEQ multiplex PCR, the TCRdb table keeps only in-frame clones and is missing some. Of 300,000 to 400,000 clones in the sample, 87% were seen once. The CDR3 is 15 amino acids. CDR1 MNHNS and CDR2 SASEGT come from the germline V gene. Trimming at V came to 2 bases and at J to 1 base, leaving 4 bases not matched to a gene.

The rearrangement links TRBV6-1 to TRBJ1-1, with 7 bases matching TRBD1. The sequence was obtained from a person between 18 and 59 years old who received the Ad26.COV2.S COVID-19 vaccine or a placebo. This sample comprised peripheral blood, obtained in a trial of Ad26.COV2.S vaccine versus placebo. The CDR3 region is CASSEYRGPNTEAFF. The CDR3 DNA reads TGTGCCAGCAGTGAATACAGGGGCCCGAACACTGAAGCTTTCTTT.